The T cell receptor (beta chain) under discussion was sequenced for a study of cytotoxic CD8 clonotypes in ibrutinib-treated CLL. Germline CDR1 KGHSH, CDR2 LQKENI. CDR3 size: 15 residues. The J segment lost 2 bases and the V segment lost 3 bases, leaving 4 bases of the junction unmatched. Only in-frame clones appear in the TCRdb table, and some are missing; sequencing was by immunoSEQ multiplex PCR. The profile shows some 200,000 clones, over 60% of them singletons. The receptor comes from a human donor with chronic lymphocytic leukemia. This chain uses TRBV18 with TRBJ2-7; 10 bases fit TRBD2. The sample in question was PBMCs, obtained after 24 months of ibrutinib treatment. The CDR3 region is CASSPGLARTYEQYF. CDR3 nucleotides: TGTGCCAGCTCACCGGGACTAGCGAGGACCTACGAGCAGTACTTC.